Sequencing of this TCR beta chain was carried out in a study of glioma-infiltrating T cells. Overall study: Low-grade gliomas were grade II; glioblastomas were grade IV at initial diagnosis. Target coverage was about 4- to 11-fold for roughly one million blood T cells. Regarding the study as a whole: Shared blood CDR3 signature motifs marked patients with low tissue-blood divergence.

Germline V lookup: CDR1 MGHRA, CDR2 YSYEKL. After removal of 3 bases from V and 7 bases from J, the junction contained 7 bases not matched to a gene. The CDR3 is made up of 15 amino acids. A word on this clonotype: Its antigen is still unknown.

TCR alpha and beta CDR3 regions were amplified from RNA using iRepertoire nested multiplex PCR. One-step reverse transcription and amplification started from roughly 100-400 ng of tissue mRNA or PBMC total RNA. From the multiplex PCR reads, TCRdb called clonotypes with MiXCR, one entry per CDR3 protein. The sample lists about 380,000 distinct CDR3 sequences; 35% to 45% were seen once. This TCR came from a human donor with low-grade glioma or glioblastoma, undergoing nonglioma brain surgery, or in good health (not recorded which). This chain connects TRBV4-1 to TRBJ2-1, with 9 bases lining up with TRBD2. The specimen sequenced was glioma tissue, nonneoplastic brain tissue, or PBMCs (not recorded which). The CDR3 protein is CASSHRAGGWNEQFF. CDR3 DNA sequence: TGCGCCAGCAGCCATCGAGCGGGAGGTTGGAATGAGCAGTTCTTC.